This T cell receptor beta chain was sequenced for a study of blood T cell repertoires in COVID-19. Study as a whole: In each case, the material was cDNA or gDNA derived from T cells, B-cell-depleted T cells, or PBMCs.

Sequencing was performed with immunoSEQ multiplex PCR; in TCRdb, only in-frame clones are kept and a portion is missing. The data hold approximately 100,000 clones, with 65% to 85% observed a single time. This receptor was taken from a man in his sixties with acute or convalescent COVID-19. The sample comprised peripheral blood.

The CDR3 region has the DNA TGTGCCAGCAGCGTAGTCGGGAGAGGGGAGACCCAGTACTTC. It encodes CASSVVGRGETQYF. The chain is built from TRBV9 and TRBJ2-5; possibly TRBD2 for D (6 bases). The CDR3 extends over 14 amino acids. The germline gives CDR1 SGDLS, CDR2 YYNGEE. V gave up 0 bases and J gave up 5 bases, with 11 bases separating them.